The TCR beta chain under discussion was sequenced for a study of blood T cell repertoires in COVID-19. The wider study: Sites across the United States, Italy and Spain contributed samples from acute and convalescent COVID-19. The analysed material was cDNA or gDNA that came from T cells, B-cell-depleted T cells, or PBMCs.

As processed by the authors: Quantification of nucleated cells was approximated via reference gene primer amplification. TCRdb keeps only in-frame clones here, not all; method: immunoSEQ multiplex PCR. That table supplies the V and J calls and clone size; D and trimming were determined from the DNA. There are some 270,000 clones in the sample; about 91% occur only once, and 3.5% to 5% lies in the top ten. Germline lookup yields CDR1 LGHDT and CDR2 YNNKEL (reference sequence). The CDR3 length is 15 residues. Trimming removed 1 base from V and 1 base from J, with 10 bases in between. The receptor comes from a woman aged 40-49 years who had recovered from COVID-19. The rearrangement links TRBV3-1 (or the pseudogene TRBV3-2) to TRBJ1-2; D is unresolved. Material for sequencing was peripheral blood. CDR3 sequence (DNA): TGTGCCAGCAGCCAAGGATGGCGGGATAACTATGGCTACACCTTC. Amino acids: CASSQGWRDNYGYTF.